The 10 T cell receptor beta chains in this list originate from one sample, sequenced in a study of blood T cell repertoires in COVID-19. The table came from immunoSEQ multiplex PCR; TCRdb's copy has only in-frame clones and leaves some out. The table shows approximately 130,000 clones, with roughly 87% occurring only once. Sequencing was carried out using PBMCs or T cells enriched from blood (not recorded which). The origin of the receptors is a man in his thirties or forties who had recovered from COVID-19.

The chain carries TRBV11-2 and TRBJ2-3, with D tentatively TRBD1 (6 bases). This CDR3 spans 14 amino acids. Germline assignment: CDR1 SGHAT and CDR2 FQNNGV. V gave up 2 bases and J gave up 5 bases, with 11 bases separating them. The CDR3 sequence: CASSLNRVGDTQYF. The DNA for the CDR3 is TGTGCCAGCAGCTTAAACAGGGTGGGAGATACGCAGTATTTT. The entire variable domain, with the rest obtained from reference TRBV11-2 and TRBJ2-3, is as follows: EAGVAQSPRYKIIEKRQSVAFWCNPISGHATLYWYQQILGQGPKLLIQFQNNGVVDDSQLPKDRFSAERLKGVDSTLKIQPAKLEDSAVYLCASSLNRVGDTQYFGPGTRLTVL.

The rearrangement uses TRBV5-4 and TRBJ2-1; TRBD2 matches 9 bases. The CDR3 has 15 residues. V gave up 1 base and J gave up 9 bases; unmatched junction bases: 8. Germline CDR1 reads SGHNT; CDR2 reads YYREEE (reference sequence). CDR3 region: CASSLRLAEGVEQFF. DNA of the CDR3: TGTGCCAGCAGCTTGAGACTAGCGGAGGGGGTTGAGCAGTTCTTC.

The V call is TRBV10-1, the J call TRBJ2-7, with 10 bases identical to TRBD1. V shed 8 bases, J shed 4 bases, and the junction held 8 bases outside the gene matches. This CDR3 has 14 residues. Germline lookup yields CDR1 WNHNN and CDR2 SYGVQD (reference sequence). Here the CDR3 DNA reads TGCGCCAGCGGAACCGGGACAGGGGTTTACGAGCAGTACTTC. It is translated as CASGTGTGVYEQYF.

The DNA for the CDR3 is TGTGCCAGCAGTGGCGAAAGGGGGGGAAGCAATGGCTACACCTTC. This translates into CASSGERGGSNGYTF. The chain has TRBV2 and TRBJ1-2, with D possibly being TRBD1 (6 bases). Germline V gives CDR1 SNHLY, CDR2 FYNNEI. V was shortened by 4 bases and J by 6 bases, with 18 bases between the two germline ends. The CDR3 sequence is 15 residues long.

CDR3 protein: CASSPGHTTEAFF. CDR3 DNA sequence: TGTGCCAGCAGCCCCGGACACACGACAGAAGCTTTCTTT. The V call is TRBV14, the J call TRBJ1-1, with D possibly being TRBD1 (5 bases). This CDR3 is built from 13 residues. Germline assignment: CDR1 SGHDN and CDR2 FVKESK. The germline V and J ends were trimmed by 4 bases and 8 bases, with 14 bases remaining between them.

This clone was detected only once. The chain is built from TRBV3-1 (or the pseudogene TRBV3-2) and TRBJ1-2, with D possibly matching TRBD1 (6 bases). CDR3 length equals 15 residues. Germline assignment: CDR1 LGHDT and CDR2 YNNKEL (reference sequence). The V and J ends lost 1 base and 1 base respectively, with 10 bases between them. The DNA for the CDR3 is TGTGCCAGCAGCCAAGGAAACAGGGTTAACTATGGCTACACCTTC. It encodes CASSQGNRVNYGYTF.

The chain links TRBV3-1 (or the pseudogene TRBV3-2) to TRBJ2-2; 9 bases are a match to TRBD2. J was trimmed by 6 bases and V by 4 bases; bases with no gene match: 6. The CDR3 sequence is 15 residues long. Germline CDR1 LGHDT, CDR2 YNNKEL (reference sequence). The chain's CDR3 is CASSPGTSIPGELFF. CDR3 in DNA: TGTGCCAGCAGCCCCGGGACTAGCATTCCCGGGGAGCTGTTTTTT.

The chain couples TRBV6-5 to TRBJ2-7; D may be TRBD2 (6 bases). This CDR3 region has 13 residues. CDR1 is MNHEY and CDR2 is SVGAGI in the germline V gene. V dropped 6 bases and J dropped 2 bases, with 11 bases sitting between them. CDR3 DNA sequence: TGTGCCAGCAGCGGCGGGGCCCCCTACGAGCAGTACTTC. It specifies CASSGGAPYEQYF.

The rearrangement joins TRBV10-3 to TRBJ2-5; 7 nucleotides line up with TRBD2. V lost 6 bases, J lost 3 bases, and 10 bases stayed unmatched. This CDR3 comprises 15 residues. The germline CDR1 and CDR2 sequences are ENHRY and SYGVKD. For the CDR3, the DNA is TGTGCCATCAGCGCCCCGGGACTACTCGAAGAGACCCAGTACTTC. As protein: CAISAPGLLEETQYF.

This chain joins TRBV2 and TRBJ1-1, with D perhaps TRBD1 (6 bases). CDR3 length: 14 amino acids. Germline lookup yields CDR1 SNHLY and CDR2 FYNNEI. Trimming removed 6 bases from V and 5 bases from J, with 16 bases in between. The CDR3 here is CASSQLQGRTEAFF. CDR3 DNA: TGTGCCAGCAGCCAATTACAGGGACGAACTGAAGCTTTCTTT. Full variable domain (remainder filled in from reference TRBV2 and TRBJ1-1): EPEVTQTPSHQVTQMGQEVILRCVPISNHLYFYWYRQILGQKVEFLVSFYNNEISEKSEIFDDQFSVERPDGSNFTLKIRSTKLEDSAMYFCASSQLQGRTEAFFGQGTRLTVV.